These 26 T cell receptor beta chains were all obtained from the same sample, sequenced in a study of CD8+ T cells in alopecia areata (dated by TCRdb to the late 2010s). Library preparation employed the immunoSEQ multiplex PCR assay. RNA was extracted from all samples and reverse transcribed into cDNA, which served as template for TCR sequencing. TCRdb carries this immuneACCESS record with in-frame sequences only. Its versions omit some clonotypes, under half of them owing to an unresolved V gene in the studies checked, with the rest unexplained. The sample has some 200,000 clones on record, 56% of them singletons. 4% to 6% of the sample goes to the ten largest clones. The sample was CD8+ T cells sorted from blood. The receptors come from a human donor in good health.

J is TRBJ2-5 and V is TRBV13, with a possible D match to TRBD1 (6 bases). The CDR3 spans 16 residues. Trimming left V 5 bases short and J 7 bases short, with 23 bases between. Looked up from germline, CDR1 is PRHDT and CDR2 is FYEKMQ (reference sequence). CDR3 sequence (DNA): TGTGCCAGCAGCCTGGACGGGGCTGGGGGACATGGGACCCAGTACTTC. It encodes CASSLDGAGGHGTQYF.

This clone was counted between two and nine times. The gene calls are TRBV19 and TRBJ2-7; 7 positions match TRBD1. CDR3 length equals 14 residues. Germline V CDR1 and CDR2: LNHDA, SQIVND (reference sequence). J gave up 2 bases and V 5 bases, and 6 bases lay outside the gene matches. The CDR3 bases are TGTGCCAGTAGTGTAGGGGACAGTGCCTACGAGCAGTACTTC. It translates to CASSVGDSAYEQYF.

The V call is TRBV6-5, the J call TRBJ1-1, with TRBD1 matching over 8 bases. Germline CDR1 MNHEY, CDR2 SVGAGI. Losses at the gene ends were 6 bases for V and 4 bases for J; bases not matched to a gene: 4. The CDR3 is 13 residues long. The CDR3 DNA sequence: TGTGCCAGCAGGGACAGGGCGGGCACTGAAGCTTTCTTT. Its protein is CASRDRAGTEAFF.

This clone occurred once. This sequence joins TRBV18 and TRBJ2-5; either TRBD1 or TRBD2 may supply D (5 bases each). The germline V and J ends were trimmed by 0 bases and 5 bases, with 7 bases remaining between them. The length of the CDR3 is 13 residues. Germline V lookup: CDR1 KGHSH, CDR2 LQKENI. The CDR3 here is CASSPPWGETQYF. CDR3 DNA sequence: TGTGCCAGCTCACCACCGTGGGGGGAGACCCAGTACTTC.

This chain connects TRBV11-1 to TRBJ2-7; D ambiguous. This CDR3 comprises 12 residues. Germline V gene lookup returns CDR1 SGHAT and CDR2 FQDESV (reference sequence). Trimming shortened V by 5 bases and J by 6 bases, and 11 bases separated the two germline ends. Here the CDR3 DNA reads TGTGCCAGCAGCGAAGGGAACTCCGAGCAGTACTTC. This codes for CASSEGNSEQYF.

The CDR3 spells CAISESPAGGQETQYF. CDR3 nucleotide sequence: TGTGCCATCAGTGAGTCCCCAGCGGGGGGACAAGAGACCCAGTACTTC. The chain uses TRBV10-3 and TRBJ2-5, with 9 bases aligning to TRBD2. The V segment lost 0 bases and the J segment 2 bases; nucleotides outside the gene matches: 4. The CDR3 covers 16 residues. CDR1 ENHRY and CDR2 SYGVKD come from the germline V gene.

The chain joins TRBV6-1 to TRBJ1-1; D unclear. In germline, CDR1 is MNHNS, CDR2 SASEGT. This CDR3 is built from 14 residues. V was trimmed by 6 bases and J by 4 bases, leaving 15 bases between them. The CDR3 sequence: CASSLLPGGTEAFF. The CDR3 nucleotides read TGTGCCAGCAGCTTACTCCCGGGAGGCACTGAAGCTTTCTTT.

This clone appeared a few times. The chain carries TRBV6-5 and TRBJ2-5; unclear D gene. Germline V gene sequence: CDR1 MNHEY, CDR2 SVGAGI. The CDR3 loop spans 13 amino acids. Trimming pared 4 bases from V and 5 bases from J, leaving 11 bases between. The CDR3 region has the DNA TGTGCCAGCAGTTTCCTCCGCTCGGAGACCCAGTACTTC. Translated: CASSFLRSETQYF.

The gene calls are TRBV4-1 and TRBJ1-2, with 12 bases that match TRBD1. The germline CDR1 and CDR2 sequences are MGHRA and YSYEKL. The CDR3 is 18 amino acids. The V gene end was trimmed by 0 bases and the J gene end by 1 base; junction bases not matched to a gene: 6. CDR3 protein: CASSQEGDRGPLNYGYTF. The CDR3 bases are TGCGCCAGCAGCCAAGAAGGGGACAGGGGGCCCCTTAACTATGGCTACACCTTC.

This clone was counted only a few times. The V call is TRBV6-1, the J call TRBJ2-5; D is possibly TRBD2 (5 bases). This CDR3 has 15 residues. In germline, CDR1 is MNHNS, CDR2 SASEGT. The V end was cut by 5 bases, the J end by 5 bases, with 18 bases between. CDR3 sequence: CASSTLPATGETQYF. CDR3 DNA sequence: TGTGCCAGCAGTACGCTCCCAGCTACGGGGGAGACCCAGTACTTC.

The chain uses TRBV2 and TRBJ1-2; 10 bases fit TRBD1. This CDR3 is 13 amino acids long. The germline CDR1 and CDR2 sequences are SNHLY and FYNNEI. V shed 6 bases and J 2 bases; nucleotides not matched to a gene: 0. In DNA, the CDR3 is TGTGCCAGCAGGGACAGGGGGAACTATGGCTACACCTTC. It is translated as CASRDRGNYGYTF.

The chain couples TRBV7-9 to TRBJ2-4; perhaps TRBD1 as D (5 bases). CDR3 length equals 13 residues. Germline V lookup: CDR1 SEHNR, CDR2 FQNEAQ (reference sequence). Trimming removed 3 bases at V and 6 bases at J, with 9 bases between. CDR3 bases: TGTGCCAGCAGCTTTGGACATGGAAACATTCAGTACTTC. It is translated as CASSFGHGNIQYF.

As regards this clone: The sample has other DNA sequences that encode this CDR3 too. This chain connects TRBV27 to TRBJ1-6; D is ambiguous. The CDR3 is made up of 12 amino acids. CDR1 is MNHEY, CDR2 SMNVEV, per germline (reference sequence). Trimming took 5 bases from V and 3 from J, leaving 2 bases between them. DNA of the CDR3: TGTGCCAGCAGTCTCTATAATTCACCCCTCCACTTT. Protein: CASSLYNSPLHF.

This clone was detected only a few times. The DNA of the CDR3 is TGTGCCAGCAGTTCGGGACATGGGACTGAAGCTTTCTTT. Protein sequence: CASSSGHGTEAFF. The rearrangement links TRBV27 to TRBJ1-1, with D possibly matching TRBD1 (6 bases). The germline V gene encodes CDR1 MNHEY and CDR2 SMNVEV (reference sequence). The CDR3 totals 13 residues. V dropped 4 bases and J dropped 5 bases, with 11 bases sitting between them.

The chain employs TRBV29-1 and TRBJ2-1; D might be TRBD1 (6 bases). The CDR3 loop spans 11 amino acids. Germline V lookup: CDR1 SQVTM, CDR2 ANQGSEA. The V and J ends lost 8 bases and 5 bases respectively, with 10 bases between them. The CDR3 DNA is TGCAGCTTCGGACAGAACAATGAGCAGTTCTTC. It yields the protein CSFGQNNEQFF.

The V and J genes are TRBV27 and TRBJ2-1; TRBD2 is a possible D gene (7 bases). This CDR3 is 15 amino acids long. V lost 2 bases, J lost 0 bases, and 8 bases lay in between. The germline CDR1 and CDR2 sequences are MNHEY and SMNVEV (reference sequence). The CDR3, as DNA: TGTGCCAGCAGTTTAGGGGGGGCCTCCTACAATGAGCAGTTCTTC. This encodes CASSLGGASYNEQFF.

This clone was observed a few times. This chain connects TRBV19 to TRBJ2-2, with D hard to call. The CDR3 has 13 residues. Per the germline V gene, CDR1 is LNHDA and CDR2 is SQIVND (reference sequence). V was shortened by 7 bases and J by 3 bases, with 9 bases between the two germline ends. The CDR3 reads CASTIGYTGELFF. For the CDR3, the DNA is TGTGCCAGTACGATTGGGTACACCGGGGAGCTGTTTTTT. The full variable domain, completed using reference TRBV19 and TRBJ2-2, is DGGITQSPKYLFRKEGQNVTLSCEQNLNHDAMYWYRQDPGQGLRLIYYSQIVNDFQKGDIAEGYSVSREKKESFPLTVTSAQKNPTAFYLCASTIGYTGELFFGEGSRLTVL.

The rearrangement links TRBV13 to TRBJ2-5; D possibly corresponds to TRBD2 (6 bases). This CDR3 region has 14 residues. Trimming stripped 5 bases from V and 4 bases from J, with 14 bases between. CDR1 and CDR2 from the germline V gene are PRHDT and FYEKMQ (reference sequence). CDR3 in DNA: TGTGCCAGCAGCATCGGGACTCCGGGAGAGACCCAGTACTTC. Amino acid sequence: CASSIGTPGETQYF.

The chain links TRBV30 to TRBJ1-5, with TRBD1 as a possible D gene (5 bases). CDR1 and CDR2 from the germline V gene are GTSNPN and SVGIG (reference sequence). The CDR3 contains 14 residues. Trimming removed 0 bases at V and 4 bases at J, with 10 bases between. The CDR3 region has the DNA TGTGCCTGGAGTGTTGGGGGGAGTAATCAGCCCCAGCATTTT. Its protein product is CAWSVGGSNQPQHF.

The chain employs TRBV5-1 and TRBJ2-3, with 9 bases lining up with TRBD2. CDR3 length: 15 amino acids. CDR1 is SGHRS and CDR2 is YFSETQ in the germline V gene. J was trimmed by 2 bases and V by 2 bases; bases with no gene match: 3. The CDR3 sequence: CASSFIAGATDTQYF. As DNA, the CDR3 is TGCGCCAGCAGCTTTATAGCGGGGGCCACAGATACGCAGTATTTT. Using reference TRBV5-1 and TRBJ2-3 for the parts outside the CDR3, the full variable domain is KAGVTQTPRYLIKTRGQQVTLSCSPISGHRSVSWYQQTPGQGLQFLFEYFSETQRNKGNFPGRFSGRQFSNSRSEMNVSTLELGDSALYLCASSFIAGATDTQYFGPGTRLTVL.

The chain is built from TRBV6-1 and TRBJ2-7; the D is unclear. V gave up 5 bases and J gave up 6 bases, with 11 bases separating them. This CDR3 contains 12 residues. Germline lookup yields CDR1 MNHNS and CDR2 SASEGT. CDR3 amino acids: CASSHPGREQYF. For the CDR3, the DNA is TGTGCCAGCAGTCACCCGGGCCGCGAGCAGTACTTC.

This clone was found a few times. The chain is built from TRBV6-5 and TRBJ2-5; D is unclear. Per germline, CDR1 MNHEY and CDR2 SVGAGI. The CDR3 spans 12 residues. V was cut by 0 bases and J by 5 bases, with 4 bases left in between. The CDR3 region is CASSYSRETQYF. The CDR3 nucleotides read TGTGCCAGCAGTTACTCGAGGGAGACCCAGTACTTC.

The rearrangement uses TRBV29-1 and TRBJ2-3; possibly TRBD1 for D (5 bases). The germline V gene encodes CDR1 SQVTM and CDR2 ANQGSEA. The CDR3 loop spans 18 amino acids. With 5 bases removed from V and 0 bases from J, the gap between germline ends came to 24 bases. This CDR3 reads CSVRVSVRTGSSTDTQYF. The CDR3 DNA follows: TGCAGCGTTCGAGTTTCGGTTCGTACAGGATCTAGCACAGATACGCAGTATTTT.

A note on this clone: The sample has other DNA sequences that encode this CDR3 too. This chain links TRBV4-1 with TRBJ1-1; D call uncertain. The germline V and J ends were trimmed by 3 bases and 5 bases, with 10 bases remaining between them. The germline V gene has CDR1 MGHRA and CDR2 YSYEKL. This CDR3 region has 13 residues. The CDR3 loop is CASSQGMGTEAFF. The CDR3 DNA sequence: TGCGCCAGCAGCCAGGGCATGGGAACTGAAGCTTTCTTT.

The chain uses TRBV5-1 and TRBJ2-5; 8 positions agree with TRBD2. V dropped 0 bases and J dropped 4; count of bases not matched to a gene: 2. The CDR3 covers 14 residues. Germline V gene sequence: CDR1 SGHRS, CDR2 YFSETQ. The CDR3 loop reads CASSLDRGGETQYF. The CDR3 region has the DNA TGCGCCAGCAGCTTGGACCGGGGGGGAGAGACCCAGTACTTC.

This chain joins TRBV13 and TRBJ1-1, with 9 bases that match TRBD1. The germline V gene has CDR1 PRHDT and CDR2 FYEKMQ (reference sequence). This CDR3 has 15 amino acids. Trimming cost V 5 bases and J 7 bases; bases outside gene matches: 11. As DNA, the CDR3 is TGTGCCAGCAGCCACGTTGGGGGACAGGGAATTGAAGCTTTCTTT. It yields the protein CASSHVGGQGIEAFF.